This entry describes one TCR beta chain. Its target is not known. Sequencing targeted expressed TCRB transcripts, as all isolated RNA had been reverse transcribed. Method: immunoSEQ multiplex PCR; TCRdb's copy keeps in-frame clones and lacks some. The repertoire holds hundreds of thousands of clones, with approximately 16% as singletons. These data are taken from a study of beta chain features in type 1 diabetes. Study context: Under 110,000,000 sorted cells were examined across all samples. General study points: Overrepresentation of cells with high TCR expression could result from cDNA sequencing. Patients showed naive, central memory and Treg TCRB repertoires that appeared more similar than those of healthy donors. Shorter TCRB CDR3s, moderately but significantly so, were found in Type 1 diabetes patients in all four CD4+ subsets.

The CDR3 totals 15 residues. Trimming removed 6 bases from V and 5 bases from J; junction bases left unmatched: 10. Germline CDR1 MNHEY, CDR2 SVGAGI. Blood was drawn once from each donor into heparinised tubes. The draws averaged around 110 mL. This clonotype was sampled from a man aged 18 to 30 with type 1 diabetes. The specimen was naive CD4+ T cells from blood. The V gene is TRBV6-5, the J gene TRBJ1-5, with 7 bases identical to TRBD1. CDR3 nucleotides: TGTGCCAGCAGCCGACAGGGAACGAAATATCAGCCCCAGCATTTT. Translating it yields CASSRQGTKYQPQHF.